This T cell receptor (beta chain) was observed in a study of persistence of HIV-infected CD4 T cells. Study in general: Median time on suppressive ART was 7 to 9 years. Blood samples, up to about 180 mL, came from multiple time points, except two leukapheresis donors sampled once.

Cells were stimulated with overlapping HIV-1 Gag 15-mer peptides. Sorted nonresponding memory CD4+ T cells were CD40L-negative, CD69-negative, CD45RO-high. Donors had CD4+ T cell counts above 400 cells/uL and were CMV-seropositive. CD8-depleted PBMCs were stimulated around 17 hours with anti-CD28/CD49d costimulation, CD40-blocking antibody and enfuvirtide. Sequencing used immunoSEQ version 4 in survey mode. Measured with immunoSEQ multiplex PCR; TCRdb has only the in-frame clones, and not every one. Of about 33,000 clones listed, roughly 80% are singletons. Of note for this clone: The antigen is undetermined.

The origin of this receptor is an adult with HIV. The donor label of this sample is uncertain. This sample comprised cultured CD4+ T cells from PBMCs, obtained from a patient who received antiretroviral therapy.

The CDR3: CASRGDYGYTF. The CDR3 nucleotides are TGTGCCAGCAGGGGTGACTATGGCTACACCTTC. This rearrangement joins TRBV28 to TRBJ1-2; D gene unclear. The germline CDR1 and CDR2 sequences are MDHEN and SYDVKM. CDR3 size: 11 residues. The V and J ends lost 6 bases and 3 bases respectively, with 5 bases between them.